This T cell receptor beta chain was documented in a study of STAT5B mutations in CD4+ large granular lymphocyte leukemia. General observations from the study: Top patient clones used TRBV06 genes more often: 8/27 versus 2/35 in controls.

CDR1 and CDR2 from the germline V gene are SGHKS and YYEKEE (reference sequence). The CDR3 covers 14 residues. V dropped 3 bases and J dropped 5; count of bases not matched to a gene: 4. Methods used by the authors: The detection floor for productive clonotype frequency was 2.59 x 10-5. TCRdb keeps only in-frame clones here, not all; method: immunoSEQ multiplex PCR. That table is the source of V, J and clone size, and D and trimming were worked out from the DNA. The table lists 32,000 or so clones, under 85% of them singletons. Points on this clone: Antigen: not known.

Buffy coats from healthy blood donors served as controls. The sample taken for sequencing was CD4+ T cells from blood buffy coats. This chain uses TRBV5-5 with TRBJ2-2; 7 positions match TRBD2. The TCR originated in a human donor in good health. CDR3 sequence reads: CASSWGGPTGELFF. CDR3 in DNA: TGTGCCAGCAGCTGGGGGGGTCCTACCGGGGAGCTGTTTTTT. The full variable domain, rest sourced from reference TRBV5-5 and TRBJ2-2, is DAGVTQSPTHLIKTRGQQVTLRCSPISGHKSVSWYQQVLGQGPQFIFQYYEKEERGRGNFPDRFSARQFPNYSSELNVNALLLGDSALYLCASSWGGPTGELFFGEGSRLTVL.